This T cell receptor (beta chain) was recovered during a study of beta chain features in type 1 diabetes. Notes on the study in general: Among patients with Type 1 diabetes, TCRB CDR3s were moderately but significantly shorter in every one of the four CD4+ subsets.

Purity exceeding 98% was reached by all sorted populations. Expressed TCRB transcripts got sequenced, as all isolated RNA was reverse transcribed. The protocol was immunoSEQ multiplex PCR, while the TCRdb copy is restricted to in-frame clones and leaves out a portion. The sample holds roughly 150,000 clones; about 8% are singletons and the top ten take about 0.9%. This clone has only a few counts. Its antigen is currently unknown. This TCR was recovered from a woman aged 40-49 years with type 1 diabetes. The source material was central memory CD4+ T cells from blood.

The DNA of the CDR3 is TGTGCCAGCAGCGGGACAGAGAGCTCCTACAATGAGCAGTTCTTC. The encoded protein is CASSGTESSYNEQFF. This chain connects TRBV27 to TRBJ2-1, with TRBD1 matching over 7 bases. Germline V lookup: CDR1 MNHEY, CDR2 SMNVEV (reference sequence). The CDR3 totals 15 residues. The ends lost 6 bases at V and 0 bases at J; junction bases unmatched: 5.